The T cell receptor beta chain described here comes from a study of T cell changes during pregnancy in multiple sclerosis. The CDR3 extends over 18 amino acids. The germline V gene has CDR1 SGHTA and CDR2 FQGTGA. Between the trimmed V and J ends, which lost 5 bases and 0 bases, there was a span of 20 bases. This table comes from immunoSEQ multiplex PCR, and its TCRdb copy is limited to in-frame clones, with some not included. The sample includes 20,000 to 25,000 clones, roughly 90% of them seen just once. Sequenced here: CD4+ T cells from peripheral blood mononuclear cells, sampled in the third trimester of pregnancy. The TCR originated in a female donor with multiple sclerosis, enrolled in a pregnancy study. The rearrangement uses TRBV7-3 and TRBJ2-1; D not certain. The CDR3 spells CASSQRAPFLSSYNEQFF. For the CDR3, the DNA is TGTGCCAGCAGCCAAAGAGCCCCCTTCCTAAGCTCCTACAATGAGCAGTTCTTC.